The 9 T cell receptor beta chains below come from one sample, sequenced in a study of beta chain features in type 1 diabetes. Study outcomes and limitations: Type 1 diabetes patients showed a moderate but significant shortening of TCRB CDR3s in all four CD4+ subsets.

TCRB transcripts that were expressed got sequenced, as all of the isolated RNA had been reverse transcribed. Sequenced by immunoSEQ multiplex PCR; TCRdb stores in-frame clones only, minus some. The sample has hundreds of thousands of clones; 15% are singletons. These TCRs are of unknown antigen specificity. The source material was naive CD4+ T cells from blood. These receptors were obtained from a man aged 18-30 years with type 1 diabetes.

The chain links TRBV29-1 to TRBJ1-5; TRBD1 might be the D (6 bases). V was pared by 6 bases and J by 9 bases, with 18 bases between. The CDR3 loop spans 13 amino acids. Germline values: CDR1 SQVTM, CDR2 ANQGSEA. The DNA for the CDR3 is TGCAGCGTGTGGCAGGGGCCGACAGGGCCCCAGCATTTT. This encodes CSVWQGPTGPQHF.

This clone was counted a few times. This rearrangement joins TRBV23-1 to TRBJ1-5, with D uncertain. TRBV23-1 is an ORF, and what it does is uncertain. CDR3 length: 17 residues. V dropped 2 bases and J dropped 0 bases, with 14 bases sitting between them. The CDR3 sequence: CASSQELGAYSNQPQHF. CDR3 coding DNA: TGCGCCAGCAGTCAAGAGTTAGGAGCCTATAGCAATCAGCCCCAGCATTTT.

The chain combines TRBV6-5 with TRBJ2-7; 11 bases are shared with TRBD2. J gave up 3 bases and V 5 bases, and 3 bases lay outside the gene matches. The CDR3 spans 14 residues. In germline, CDR1 is MNHEY, CDR2 SVGAGI. The CDR3: CASSGTSGYYEQYF. Here the CDR3 DNA reads TGTGCCAGCAGTGGGACTAGCGGTTACTACGAGCAGTACTTC.

The genes are TRBV15 and TRBJ2-7; D not resolved. Germline V gene sequence: CDR1 LNHNV, CDR2 YYDKDF (reference sequence). The CDR3 spans 11 residues. The germline V and J ends were trimmed by 5 bases and 3 bases, with 5 bases remaining between them. CDR3 loop: CATSSSYEQYF. The DNA for the CDR3 is TGTGCCACCAGCTCCAGCTACGAGCAGTACTTC.

This clone was counted a few times. This sequence joins TRBV23-1 and TRBJ1-2; 10 positions agree with TRBD1. TRBV23-1 is flagged as an ORF with uncertain function. V dropped 7 bases and J dropped 11; count of bases not matched to a gene: 13. The CDR3 runs to 14 residues. The CDR3 DNA is TGCGCCAGCACACCAACGACAGGGGGCAAGTGGTACACCTTC. It encodes CASTPTTGGKWYTF.

The V and J genes are TRBV28 and TRBJ2-3; D remains ambiguous. Per the germline V gene, CDR1 is MDHEN and CDR2 is SYDVKM. Trimming took 5 bases from V and 6 from J, leaving 9 bases between them. The CDR3 runs 12 residues. The CDR3: CASSLVKDTQYF. CDR3 DNA sequence: TGTGCCAGCAGTCTAGTTAAGGATACGCAGTATTTT.

The chain links TRBV5-4 to TRBJ1-5; D is uncertain. The V gene's germline CDR1 is SGHNT and CDR2 YYREEE (reference sequence). The CDR3 has 13 amino acids. V lost 0 bases and J lost 4, with 5 bases in between. CDR3 sequence (DNA): TGTGCCAGCAGCTTGGAACGGAATCAGCCCCAGCATTTT. This encodes CASSLERNQPQHF. The whole variable domain, remainder taken from reference TRBV5-4 and TRBJ1-5, is ETGVTQSPTHLIKTRGQQVTLRCSSQSGHNTVSWYQQALGQGPQFIFQYYREEENGRGNFPPRFSGLQFPNYSSELNVNALELDDSALYLCASSLERNQPQHFGDGTRLSIL.

The chain carries TRBV28 and TRBJ2-1, with 11 bases lining up with TRBD1. This CDR3 region has 14 residues. CDR1 and CDR2 (germline): MDHEN, SYDVKM. Trimming took 6 bases from V and 9 from J; bases not matched to a gene: 7. Here the CDR3 DNA reads TGTGCCAGCAGCCCGGGACAGGGGGTAGGTGAGCAGTTCTTC. Its protein is CASSPGQGVGEQFF.

This clone was observed a few times. The chain carries TRBV27 and TRBJ2-1; 7 nucleotides agree with TRBD1. CDR3 size: 13 residues. Germline trimming cut 3 bases from V and 7 bases from J; bases unmatched to any gene: 3. CDR1 is MNHEY, CDR2 SMNVEV, per germline (reference sequence). The CDR3 DNA reads TGTGCCAGCAGTTTTGAACAGGGGAATGAGCAGTTCTTC. This gives the protein CASSFEQGNEQFF.